The 12 T cell receptor beta chains in this list originate from one sample, sequenced in a study of immune evolution from preneoplasia to lung adenocarcinoma. Only in-frame clones appear in the TCRdb table, and some are missing; sequencing was by immunoSEQ multiplex PCR. This sample yields approximately 7,200 clones, of which roughly 88% are seen a single time; more than 2% belongs to the top ten. Input material: FFPE minimally invasive lung adenocarcinoma tissue. The receptors were sampled from a person of 80 years or more with lung adenocarcinoma.

The chain couples TRBV30 to TRBJ2-7; 7 bases match TRBD1. CDR1 is GTSNPN, CDR2 SVGIG, per germline (reference sequence). J lost 3 bases, V lost 4 bases, and 3 bases had no gene match. The CDR3 runs to 12 residues. The CDR3 DNA is TGTGCCTGGACGGGACAGAACTACGAGCAGTACTTC. Amino acids: CAWTGQNYEQYF.

The chain uses TRBV15 and TRBJ1-4; 10 bases match TRBD1. This CDR3 is 16 amino acids long. The germline V gene encodes CDR1 LNHNV and CDR2 YYDKDF (reference sequence). V was clipped by 4 bases and J by 8 bases; unmatched bases: 10. CDR3: CATSIKTGQGNEKLFF. CDR3 bases: TGTGCCACCAGCATTAAAACGGGACAGGGGAACGAAAAACTGTTTTTT.

The chain uses TRBV29-1 and TRBJ1-2, with a possible D match to TRBD1 (5 bases). Germline CDR1 is SQVTM and CDR2 is ANQGSEA. CDR3 size: 12 residues. Trimming cost V 3 bases and J 6 bases, with 11 bases left between them. CDR3 DNA: TGCAGCGTTGAGGTAGGGACGAATGGCTACACCTTC. Its protein is CSVEVGTNGYTF.

V and J are TRBV6-1 and TRBJ2-5, with a weak D call TRBD1 (5 bases). The CDR3 spans 14 residues. The V and J ends lost 1 base and 2 bases respectively, with 8 bases between them. CDR1 and CDR2 from the germline V gene are MNHNS and SASEGT. CDR3 DNA sequence: TGTGCCAGCAGTGAAGGGGCAGGGCAAGAGACCCAGTACTTC. This codes for CASSEGAGQETQYF.

This clone appeared a few times. The gene calls are TRBV5-4 and TRBJ2-7; 7 bases agree with TRBD1. The CDR3 is made up of 14 amino acids. The V gene end was trimmed by 2 bases and the J gene end by 3 bases; junction bases not matched to a gene: 5. The germline gives CDR1 SGHNT, CDR2 YYREEE (reference sequence). CDR3 amino acids: CASSLQGPYYEQYF. CDR3 sequence (DNA): TGTGCCAGCAGCTTACAGGGGCCATACTACGAGCAGTACTTC. Full variable domain (remainder filled in from reference TRBV5-4 and TRBJ2-7): ETGVTQSPTHLIKTRGQQVTLRCSSQSGHNTVSWYQQALGQGPQFIFQYYREEENGRGNFPPRFSGLQFPNYSSELNVNALELDDSALYLCASSLQGPYYEQYFGPGTRLTVT.

The CDR3 DNA is TGTGCCACCGAAATGAGACAGGGCATGAACACTGAAGCTTTCTTT. This codes for CATEMRQGMNTEAFF. V is TRBV28 and J is TRBJ1-1; TRBD1 aligns across 7 bases. In germline, CDR1 is MDHEN, CDR2 SYDVKM. With 10 bases clipped from V and 0 bases from J, the junction kept 11 bases outside the gene matches. The CDR3 totals 15 residues. The full variable domain, rest sourced from reference TRBV28 and TRBJ1-1, is DVKVTQSSRYLVKRTGEKVFLECVQDMDHENMFWYRQDPGLGLRLIYFSYDVKMKEKGDIPEGYSVSREKKERFSLILESASTNQTSMYLCATEMRQGMNTEAFFGQGTRLTVV.

This clone is a singleton in its sample. The V call is TRBV15, the J call TRBJ2-1, with 9 bases matching TRBD1. V was clipped by 5 bases and J by 7 bases; unmatched bases: 15. The CDR3 spans 17 residues. Germline lookup yields CDR1 LNHNV and CDR2 YYDKDF (reference sequence). The CDR3 DNA follows: TGTGCCACCAGCCAGGTCCGATTGGGGACAGGGAGTAATGAGCAGTTCTTC. It translates to CATSQVRLGTGSNEQFF.

The chain joins TRBV28 to TRBJ2-3, with D uncertain. This CDR3 is 12 amino acids long. Germline lookup yields CDR1 MDHEN and CDR2 SYDVKM. The V end lost 2 bases, the J end lost 8 bases, and 8 bases lay between the germline ends. The CDR3 region has the DNA TGTGCCAGCAGTTTAATGGATATTACGCAGTATTTT. The encoded protein is CASSLMDITQYF.

The chain carries TRBV18 and TRBJ1-4; D is unresolved. Trimming removed 3 bases from V and 5 bases from J, with 7 bases in between. The CDR3 is made up of 13 amino acids. Germline lookup yields CDR1 KGHSH and CDR2 LQKENI. For the CDR3, the DNA is TGTGCCAGCTCACCGGGGAGGAATGAAAAACTGTTTTTT. It specifies CASSPGRNEKLFF.

The chain links TRBV12-5 to TRBJ2-5; D remains ambiguous. CDR3 length: 11 amino acids. In germline, CDR1 is LGHNT, CDR2 FRNRAP. V lost 2 bases and J 5 bases, leaving 3 bases between the germline ends. The CDR3 DNA reads TGTGCTAGTGGTTTGAGGGAGACCCAGTACTTC. Its translation is CASGLRETQYF.

The chain employs TRBV5-4 and TRBJ2-1, with TRBD2 matching over 8 bases. The germline CDR1 and CDR2 sequences are SGHNT and YYREEE (reference sequence). This CDR3 has 14 residues. Trimming removed 9 bases from V and 0 bases from J; junction bases left unmatched: 5. CDR3 DNA: TGTGCCACCATGAGCGGGAGCTCCTACAATGAGCAGTTCTTC. Protein: CATMSGSSYNEQFF.

The V gene is TRBV27, the J gene TRBJ2-6; D gene unclear. This CDR3 is 15 amino acids long. Germline V CDR1 and CDR2: MNHEY, SMNVEV (reference sequence). V lost 3 bases to trimming and J lost 0 bases, with 6 bases between them. The CDR3 reads CASSFRPSGANVLTF. Written as DNA, the CDR3 is TGTGCCAGCAGTTTTCGACCCTCTGGGGCCAACGTCCTGACTTTC. Supplemented by reference TRBV27 and TRBJ2-6, the full variable domain reads EAQVTQNPRYLITVTGKKLTVTCSQNMNHEYMSWYRQDPGLGLRQIYYSMNVEVTDKGDVPEGYKVSRKEKRNFPLILESPSPNQTSLYFCASSFRPSGANVLTFGAGSRLTVL.